A single sample gave rise to the 23 T cell receptor beta chains below, sequenced in a study of blood T cell repertoires in COVID-19. Sequenced by immunoSEQ multiplex PCR; TCRdb stores in-frame clones only, minus some. Of about 280,000 clones listed, about 83% are singletons. Sequenced: peripheral blood. The receptors come from a woman between 45 and 65 years old who had recovered from COVID-19.

The chain carries TRBV28 and TRBJ1-3; 9 bases are shared with TRBD1. In germline, CDR1 is MDHEN, CDR2 SYDVKM. Trimming cost V 10 bases and J 8 bases; bases outside gene matches: 9. The CDR3 length is 13 residues. This CDR3 is CATKGQGADTIYF. CDR3 bases: TGTGCCACCAAGGGACAGGGTGCGGACACCATATATTTT.

The chain combines TRBV6-5 with TRBJ2-7; 7 positions agree with TRBD1. The CDR3 length is 15 residues. Per the germline V gene, CDR1 is MNHEY and CDR2 is SVGAGI. With V trimmed by 6 bases and J by 1 base, 9 bases remained unmatched. This chain's CDR3 is CASRPRTGLSYEQYF. CDR3 DNA sequence: TGTGCCAGCAGACCGCGGACAGGCCTGTCCTACGAGCAGTACTTC.

In nucleotides, the CDR3 is TGTGCCAGCAGCTTAGAGACAGTCCATTATGGCTACACCTTC. This codes for CASSLETVHYGYTF. The V call is TRBV7-2, the J call TRBJ1-2; D is possibly TRBD1 (5 bases). The V end lost 1 base, the J end lost 5 bases, and 11 bases lay between the germline ends. Germline-derived CDR1 and CDR2 are SGHTA and FQGNSA. The CDR3 spans 14 residues.

The chain links TRBV2 to TRBJ2-3, with TRBD2 identical over 13 bases. This CDR3 has 16 amino acids. The germline CDR1 and CDR2 sequences are SNHLY and FYNNEI. Unmatched junction bases numbered 7, after V lost 4 bases and J lost 6 bases. CDR3 in amino acids: CASSATSGGYPDTQYF. CDR3 coding DNA: TGTGCCAGCAGTGCGACTAGCGGGGGGTACCCCGATACGCAGTATTTT.

This sequence joins TRBV15 and TRBJ2-3; 8 bases are shared with TRBD1. The CDR3 totals 14 residues. J gave up 5 bases and V 5 bases, and 6 bases lay outside the gene matches. Germline CDR1 and CDR2: LNHNV and YYDKDF (reference sequence). In DNA, the CDR3 is TGTGCCACCAGCCCTGGACAGGGTGTAGATACGCAGTATTTT. It codes for CATSPGQGVDTQYF.

The rearrangement uses TRBV29-1 and TRBJ2-7; D perhaps matches TRBD2 (5 bases). Trimming removed 6 bases at V and 4 bases at J, with 22 bases between. Per germline, CDR1 SQVTM and CDR2 ANQGSEA. The CDR3 sequence is 15 residues long. The chain's CDR3 is CSVGRGLASTYEQYF. CDR3 coding DNA: TGCAGCGTCGGCCGAGGATTAGCGTCAACTTACGAGCAGTACTTC.

The chain is built from TRBV5-4 and TRBJ2-3; TRBD1 agrees at 12 bases. With V trimmed by 4 bases and J by 5 bases, 8 bases remained unmatched. The germline V gene has CDR1 SGHNT and CDR2 YYREEE (reference sequence). CDR3 length: 16 residues. CDR3 DNA sequence: TGTGCCAGCAGCCCGCCGGGACAGGGGGCGCGAGATACGCAGTATTTT. Its translation: CASSPPGQGARDTQYF.

At least ten counts were recorded for this clone. The chain uses TRBV9 and TRBJ1-1, with D perhaps matching TRBD1 (5 bases). The ends were cut back, 1 base at V and 1 base at J, with 11 bases in the middle. There are 15 residues in the CDR3. The germline CDR1 and CDR2 sequences are SGDLS and YYNGEE. CDR3: CASSVRGRGNTEAFF. For the CDR3, the DNA is TGTGCCAGCAGCGTAAGGGGCAGAGGGAACACTGAAGCTTTCTTT.

This clone showed up just once. The rearrangement uses TRBV5-5 and TRBJ2-1, with a possible D match to TRBD2 (6 bases). The germline V gene encodes CDR1 SGHKS and CDR2 YYEKEE (reference sequence). The CDR3 is made up of 16 amino acids. Trimming stripped 0 bases from V and 8 bases from J, with 18 bases between. The CDR3 reads CASSLVTSGSFHEQFF. The CDR3 DNA follows: TGTGCCAGCAGCTTGGTTACCAGCGGGTCATTCCATGAGCAGTTCTTC. Looking up the rest from reference TRBV5-5 and TRBJ2-1 gives the full variable domain: DAGVTQSPTHLIKTRGQQVTLRCSPISGHKSVSWYQQVLGQGPQFIFQYYEKEERGRGNFPDRFSARQFPNYSSELNVNALLLGDSALYLCASSLVTSGSFHEQFFGPGTRLTVL.

This clone has only a few counts. This chain connects TRBV10-3 to TRBJ1-5; TRBD1 agrees at 7 bases. The CDR3 is 14 amino acids. The germline V gene encodes CDR1 ENHRY and CDR2 SYGVKD. V shed 5 bases, J shed 6 bases, and the junction held 7 bases outside the gene matches. The CDR3 DNA follows: TGTGCCATCAGTTATGACAGGGCCGGTCAGCCCCAGCATTTT. Encoded protein: CAISYDRAGQPQHF.

V is TRBV5-6 and J is TRBJ1-2; the D is unclear. Trimming took off 3 bases at V and 5 bases at J, with 17 bases between the two ends. CDR1 is SGHDT, CDR2 YYEEEE, per germline. This CDR3 is 15 amino acids long. In nucleotides, the CDR3 is TGTGCCAGCAGCTCCGAACGGGGTCCTTTATATGGCTACACCTTC. This encodes CASSSERGPLYGYTF.

This clone was counted a single time. The V call is TRBV28, the J call TRBJ2-1; D may be TRBD2 (5 bases). Germline V gene lookup returns CDR1 MDHEN and CDR2 SYDVKM. The CDR3 sequence is 13 residues long. V shed 2 bases and J shed 15 bases, with 17 bases lying between them. CDR3 sequence: CASSLIQNGNTFF. CDR3 DNA: TGTGCCAGCAGTTTAATTCAGAACGGGAATACGTTCTTC.

V and J are TRBV11-3 and TRBJ2-5, with D maybe TRBD2 (6 bases). CDR1 SGHNT and CDR2 YENEEA come from the germline V gene. This CDR3 spans 13 amino acids. Trimming cost V 5 bases and J 7 bases, with 14 bases left between them. The CDR3 DNA sequence: TGTGCCAGCAGCCCCCGGGACTTTGGGACCCAGTACTTC. Amino acids: CASSPRDFGTQYF.

The chain joins TRBV7-3 to TRBJ2-3; 8 bases are shared with TRBD2. V gave up 5 bases and J gave up 0 bases; unmatched junction bases: 7. This CDR3 spans 16 amino acids. Germline V lookup: CDR1 SGHTA, CDR2 FQGTGA. CDR3 sequence (DNA): TGTGCCAGCAGCCCGGCAAGCGGGAGTAGCACAGATACGCAGTATTTT. As protein: CASSPASGSSTDTQYF.

This clone appeared a single time. V and J are TRBV5-6 and TRBJ1-1; a weak D match, TRBD1 (6 bases). The CDR3 is 12 amino acids. The V gene lost 2 bases and the J gene lost 8 bases, with 10 bases spanning the gap. Germline V gene data show CDR1 as SGHDT and CDR2 as YYEEEE. The CDR3 protein is CASSLTGREAFF. CDR3 nucleotides: TGTGCCAGCAGCTTAACAGGGCGGGAAGCTTTCTTT.

This sequence joins TRBV5-1 and TRBJ2-3, with 8 bases lining up with TRBD2. The germline CDR1 and CDR2 sequences are SGHRS and YFSETQ. The V segment lost 0 bases and the J segment 2 bases; nucleotides outside the gene matches: 5. The CDR3 length is 16 residues. The CDR3 bases are TGCGCCAGCAGCTTGGAGGTGCGGGGGGCCACAGATACGCAGTATTTT. Its translation: CASSLEVRGATDTQYF.

This chain links TRBV5-4 with TRBJ1-3; D gene unclear. Trimming removed 4 bases from V and 0 bases from J, with 14 bases in between. This CDR3 has 16 amino acids. CDR1 and CDR2 (germline): SGHNT, YYREEE (reference sequence). The CDR3 protein is CASSDNSLNSGNTIYF. In nucleotides, the CDR3 is TGTGCCAGCAGCGATAACAGTCTCAACTCTGGAAACACCATATATTTT.

The chain uses TRBV6-2 or TRBV6-3 and TRBJ2-2; 11 bases map to TRBD2. The CDR3 is 18 residues long. Losses at the gene ends were 0 bases for V and 0 bases for J; bases not matched to a gene: 3. CDR1 MNHEY and CDR2 SVGEGT come from the germline V gene. DNA of the CDR3: TGTGCCAGCAGTTACTCGACTAGCGGGGCTCCGAACACCGGGGAGCTGTTTTTT. Amino acids: CASSYSTSGAPNTGELFF.

J is TRBJ1-5 and V is TRBV15, with a tentative D call TRBD1 (6 bases). The germline CDR1 and CDR2 sequences are LNHNV and YYDKDF (reference sequence). V was clipped by 5 bases and J by 5 bases, with 10 bases between them. The CDR3 has 13 amino acids. The DNA of the CDR3 is TGTGCCACCAGCCTACAGGGCCATCAGCCCCAGCATTTT. Translated, it gives CATSLQGHQPQHF.

J is TRBJ1-2 and V is TRBV3-1 (or the pseudogene TRBV3-2); no reliable D call. V shed 0 bases and J shed 4 bases, with 6 bases lying between them. Germline V gene lookup returns CDR1 LGHDT and CDR2 YNNKEL (reference sequence). This CDR3 is 13 amino acids long. The CDR3 spells CASSQDWLYGYTF. CDR3 DNA: TGTGCCAGCAGCCAAGATTGGCTCTATGGCTACACCTTC.

The chain uses TRBV10-3 and TRBJ1-4; TRBD1 might be the D (5 bases). V lost 3 bases and J lost 7, with 12 bases in between. CDR1 is ENHRY and CDR2 is SYGVKD in the germline V gene. The CDR3 runs 14 residues. The CDR3 region is CAISEPRQGEKLFF. CDR3 coding DNA: TGTGCCATCAGTGAACCCCGCCAGGGTGAAAAACTGTTTTTT.

This rearrangement joins TRBV9 to TRBJ2-7, with TRBD1 matching 7 bases. Losses at the gene ends were 3 bases for V and 0 bases for J; bases not matched to a gene: 9. In germline, CDR1 is SGDLS, CDR2 YYNGEE. The CDR3 consists of 16 residues. The CDR3 here is CASSGSRDRSSYEQYF. CDR3 coding DNA: TGTGCCAGCAGCGGGAGTCGGGACAGAAGCTCCTACGAGCAGTACTTC.

Here the CDR3 DNA reads TGTGCCAGCAGTTACTCAAAGTCCCGGGACAGGGCCCGGGGCGGCCAGCCCCAGCATTTT. Its translation: CASSYSKSRDRARGGQPQHF. The rearrangement uses TRBV6-2 or TRBV6-3 and TRBJ1-5; TRBD1 matches at 9 bases. Germline CDR1 MNHEY, CDR2 SVGEGT. V was pared by 0 bases and J by 7 bases, with 19 bases of the junction left unmatched. The CDR3 contains 20 residues.